This TCR beta chain appears in the sequencing data of a study of CD4 T cells in relation to SARS-CoV-2 and coronaviruses (dated by TCRdb to the early 2020s). Describing the broader study: HLA restriction was mapped for shared crossreactive spike epitopes using patient-derived lymphoblastoid cell lines. Memory CD4+ T cell crossreactivity between SARS-CoV-2 and common cold coronavirus spike proteins was assessed at the TCR clonotype level in the study. The Adaptive Biotechnologies TCR-sequencing kit was used to sequence samples from three pre-COVID donors and the naive versus memory experiments, while other data came from Illumina-based sequencing. Expansion assays from other donors in the study were sequenced with a different, Illumina-based TCR-beta assay. Overall study outcomes, separate from this receptor: Significantly weaker SARS-CoV-2-driven expansion was shown by crossreactive clones than by monoreactive clones, consistent with antigenic imprinting. Approximately 69% of donors had memory CD4+ clonotypes that crossrecognized SARS-CoV-2 and at least one common cold coronavirus spike. Pre-pandemic and post-infection samples were not both contributed by any donor, so tracing of the source of pre-existing responses was limited. Because the crossreactivity analysis focused on spike protein, crossreactivity against other viral proteins was not assessed. Naive versus memory sequencing indicated that memory recall responses, rather than primary responses primed during culture, are detected by the assay. The study was limited by small numbers of patients and tested TCRs.

The CDR3 holds 11 amino acids from the cysteine to the phenylalanine. Only CDR3 DNA is held: 33 bases, read in frame from base 1. V is clipped by 6 bases and J by 5 bases, and the sequence between their germline boundaries is 7 bases long. CDR1 and CDR2, looked up from the germline V gene, are MNHEY and SVGAGI. A remark on this clone: Which antigen it targets is not known. No much larger clone is present one base from it, and per-base qualities are unavailable.

Deep-resolution immunoSEQ TCR-beta sequencing was performed on DNA from uncultured naive and memory CD4+ T cells. In the paper's pipeline: During preprocessing, nonproductive sequences were removed, along with CDR3s that did not begin with C, did not end with F or W, or were shorter than 7 amino acids. Cultured and uncultured naive and memory CD4+ repertoires were searched for previously identified spike- and CEF-reactive CDR3s. After three terminal residues were trimmed from each end, CDR3 homology was quantified as pairwise Levenshtein distance using the stringdist R package. Held by TCRdb, this immuneACCESS table contains in-frame sequences only and omits some clones. Under half of the omission traces to an unresolved V gene where checked; the cause of the rest is unknown. V and J calls and clone size are those listed in that table; D and trimming were worked out from the DNA. This sample comprises under 70,000 clones, 75% to 90% of them detected only once. About 1.3% of the sample belongs to the ten largest clones.

CD4+ T cells from unexposed donors were collected before the COVID-19 pandemic (2011-2018). To separate naive from memory CD4+ T cells, cryopreserved PBMCs first underwent CD4 enrichment and then EasySep naive CD4+ T cell enrichment. Leukapheresis product for the unexposed donors was bought commercially. PBMCs were isolated from leukapheresis product or whole blood by Ficoll-Paque PLUS gradient centrifugation. PBMCs were either cryopreserved at -140°C or used fresh in the expansion assay. The QIAamp Micro DNA Kit was used to extract genomic DNA from the CD4+ T cells. The receptor's source is a human donor in good health. The sample comprised memory CD4+ T cells from PBMCs. Sample cell subset or site, as interpreted from the label and publication: memory (non-naive) CD4+ T cells. Rearrangement joined TRBV6-5 to TRBJ1-1; the best D guess is TRBD1, with 5 bases matching. The CDR3 amino acid sequence is: CASRGPTEAFF. The DNA is as follows: TGTGCCAGCAGGGGGCCGACTGAAGCTTTCTTT.